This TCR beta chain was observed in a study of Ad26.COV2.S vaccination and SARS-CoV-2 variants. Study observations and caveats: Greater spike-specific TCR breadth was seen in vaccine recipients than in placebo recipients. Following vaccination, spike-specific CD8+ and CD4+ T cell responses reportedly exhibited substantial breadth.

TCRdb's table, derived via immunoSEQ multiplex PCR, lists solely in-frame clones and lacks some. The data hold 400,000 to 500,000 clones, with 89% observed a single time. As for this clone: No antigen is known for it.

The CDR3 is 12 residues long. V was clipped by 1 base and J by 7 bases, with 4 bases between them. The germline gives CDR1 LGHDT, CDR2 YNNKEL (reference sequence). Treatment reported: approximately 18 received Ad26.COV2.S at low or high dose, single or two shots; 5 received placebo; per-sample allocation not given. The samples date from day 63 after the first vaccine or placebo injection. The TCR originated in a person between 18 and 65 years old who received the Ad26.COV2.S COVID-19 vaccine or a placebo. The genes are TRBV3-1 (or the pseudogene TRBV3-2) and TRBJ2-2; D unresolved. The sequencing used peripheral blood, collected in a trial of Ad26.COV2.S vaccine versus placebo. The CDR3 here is CASSQADGELFF. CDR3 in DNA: TGTGCCAGCAGCCAAGCTGACGGGGAGCTGTTTTTT.